A selection of T cell receptor beta chains follows, all from one sample in a study of cytomegalovirus exposure and HLA in healthy donors. Clones were read by immunoSEQ multiplex PCR, and TCRdb kept only the in-frame ones, dropping some. Of 100,000 or so clones listed, 70% to 80% were seen once; the top ten hold roughly 2.6%. Sequences were obtained from PBMCs. The receptors derive from a man aged 45-65 years in good health and CMV-seropositive. CDR3s include the opening cysteine and the closing phenylalanine or tryptophan.

CDR3 protein	V gene	J gene
CASSLGGPSSYEQYF	TRBV18	TRBJ2-7
CASSLGLAVGGSYNEQFF	TRBV5-4	TRBJ2-1
CASSGGQATNEKLFF	TRBV2	TRBJ1-4
CASSIGTGGTGELFF	TRBV19	TRBJ2-2
CASSLYNYGYTF	TRBV6-5	TRBJ1-2
CASSPGQIQETQYF	TRBV5-5	TRBJ2-5
CASSLAPGGAHTSYEQYF	TRBV7-2	TRBJ2-7
CASSWTGNTGELFF	TRBV19	TRBJ2-2
CASSTRGSAEAFF	TRBV11-2	TRBJ1-1
CATKSRGNEQYF	TRBV6-5	TRBJ2-7
CASSMGGDGYTF	TRBV19	TRBJ1-2
CASSFGGSGANVLTF	TRBV7-9	TRBJ2-6
CASSSVDRGSGSLYF	TRBV5-4	TRBJ2-7
CASSPGTSGGANVLTF	TRBV18	TRBJ2-6
CASSLMQGSGYTF	TRBV7-3	TRBJ1-2
CASGFSGVETQYF	TRBV12-5	TRBJ2-5
CASSQGVGGQSTDTQYF	TRBV4-2	TRBJ2-3
CASSLVSGGGIYNSPLHF	TRBV5-5	TRBJ1-6
CASSIIWGEYGYTF	TRBV19	TRBJ1-2
CASSLGGTETDTQYF	TRBV7-3	TRBJ2-3
CASSYPYSNQPQHF	TRBV19	TRBJ1-5
CASSKTSGRGGNEQFF	TRBV19	TRBJ2-1
CASSPTSTANTGELFF	TRBV4-1	TRBJ2-2
CASSIRQGEGYTF	TRBV5-6	TRBJ1-2
CASSWRVNEKLFF	TRBV2	TRBJ1-4
CASSRAAWGRAPDDYGYTF	TRBV4-1	TRBJ1-2
CASSLEGARPEGYTF	TRBV7-2	TRBJ1-2
CASHKDRGLRNQPQHF	TRBV19	TRBJ1-5
CASSPDGGQPQHF	TRBV7-2	TRBJ1-5
CASSLGTGSVSYEQYF	TRBV7-8	TRBJ2-7
CASSIDYGTITGELFF	TRBV19	TRBJ2-2
CASSTAPGEYNSPLHF	TRBV6-6	TRBJ1-6
CASSLSPTRDSEQYF	TRBV5-1	TRBJ2-7
CASSLVSVDSEAFF	TRBV7-2	TRBJ1-1
CASSQGGGANYGYTF	TRBV4-1	TRBJ1-2
CASSIGASRRDTEAFF	TRBV19	TRBJ1-1
CASSASGLWEQYF	TRBV6-1	TRBJ2-7
CASSPGQFIQETQYF	TRBV5-4	TRBJ2-5
CASSLVASEKLFF	TRBV5-1	TRBJ1-4
CASSPGTGLYYGYTF	TRBV7-2	TRBJ1-2